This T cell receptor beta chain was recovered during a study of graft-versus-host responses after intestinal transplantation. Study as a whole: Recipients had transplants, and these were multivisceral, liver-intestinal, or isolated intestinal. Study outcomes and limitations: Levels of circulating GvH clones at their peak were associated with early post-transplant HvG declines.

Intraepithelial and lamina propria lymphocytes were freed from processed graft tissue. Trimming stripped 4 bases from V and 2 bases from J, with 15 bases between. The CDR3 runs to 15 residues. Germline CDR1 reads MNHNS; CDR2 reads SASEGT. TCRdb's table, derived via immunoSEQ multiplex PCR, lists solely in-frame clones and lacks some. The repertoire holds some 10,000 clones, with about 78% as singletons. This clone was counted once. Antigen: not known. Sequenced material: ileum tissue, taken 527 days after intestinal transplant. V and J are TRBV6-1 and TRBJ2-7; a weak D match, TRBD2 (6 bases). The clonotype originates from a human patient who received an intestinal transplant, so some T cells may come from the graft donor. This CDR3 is CASSGGGESTYEQYF. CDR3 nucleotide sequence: TGTGCCAGCAGTGGCGGAGGGGAGTCAACCTACGAGCAGTACTTC.